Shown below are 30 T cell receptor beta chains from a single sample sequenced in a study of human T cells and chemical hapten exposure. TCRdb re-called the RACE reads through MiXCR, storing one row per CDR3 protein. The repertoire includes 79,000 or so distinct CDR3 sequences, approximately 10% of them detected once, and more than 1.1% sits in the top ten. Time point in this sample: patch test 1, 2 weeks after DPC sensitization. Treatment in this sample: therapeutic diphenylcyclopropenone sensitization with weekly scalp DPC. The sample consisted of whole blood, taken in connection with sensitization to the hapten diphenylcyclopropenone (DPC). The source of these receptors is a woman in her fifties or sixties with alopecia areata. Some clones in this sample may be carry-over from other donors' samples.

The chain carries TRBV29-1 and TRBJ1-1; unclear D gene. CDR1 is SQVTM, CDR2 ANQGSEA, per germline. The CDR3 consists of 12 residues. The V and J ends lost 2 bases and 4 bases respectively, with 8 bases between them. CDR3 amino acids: CSVEWGPTEAFF. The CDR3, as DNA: TGCAGCGTTGAATGGGGTCCCACTGAAGCTTTCTTT.

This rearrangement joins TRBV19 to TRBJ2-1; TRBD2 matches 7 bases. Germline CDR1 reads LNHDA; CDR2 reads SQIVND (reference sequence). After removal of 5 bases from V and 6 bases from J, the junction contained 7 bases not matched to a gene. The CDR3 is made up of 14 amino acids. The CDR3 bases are TGTGCCAGTAGTGGGGGGGGACGGACCAATGAGCAGTTCTTC. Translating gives CASSGGGRTNEQFF.

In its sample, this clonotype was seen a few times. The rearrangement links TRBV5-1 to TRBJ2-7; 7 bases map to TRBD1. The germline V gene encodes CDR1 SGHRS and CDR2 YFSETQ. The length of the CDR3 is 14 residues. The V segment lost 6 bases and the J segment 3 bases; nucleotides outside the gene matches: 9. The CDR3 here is CASTSGTVNYEQYF. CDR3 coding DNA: TGCGCCAGCACCTCTGGGACAGTAAACTACGAGCAGTACTTC.

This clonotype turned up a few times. CDR3 residues: CASTGGDHEQYF. Written as DNA, the CDR3 is TGTGCCAGCACTGGGGGCGACCACGAGCAGTACTTC. The chain employs TRBV6-2 or TRBV6-3 and TRBJ2-7; tentatively, D is TRBD1 (6 bases). V was shortened by 7 bases and J by 5 bases, with 12 bases between the two germline ends. Germline V gene data show CDR1 as MNHEY and CDR2 as SVGEGT. The CDR3 loop spans 12 amino acids.

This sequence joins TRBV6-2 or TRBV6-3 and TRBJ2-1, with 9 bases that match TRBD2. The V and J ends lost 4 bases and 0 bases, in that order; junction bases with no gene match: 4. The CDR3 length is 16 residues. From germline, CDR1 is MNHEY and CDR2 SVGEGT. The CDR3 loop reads CASSSISGSSYNEQFF. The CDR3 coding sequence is TGTGCCAGCAGTTCCATTAGCGGGAGCTCCTACAATGAGCAGTTCTTC.

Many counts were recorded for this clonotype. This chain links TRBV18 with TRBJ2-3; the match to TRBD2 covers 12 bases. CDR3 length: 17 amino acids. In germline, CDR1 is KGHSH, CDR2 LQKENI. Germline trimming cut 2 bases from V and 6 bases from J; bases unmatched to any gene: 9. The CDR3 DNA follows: TGTGCCAGCTCACCAAACCCGACTAGCGGGAGTGGCGATACGCAGTATTTT. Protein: CASSPNPTSGSGDTQYF.

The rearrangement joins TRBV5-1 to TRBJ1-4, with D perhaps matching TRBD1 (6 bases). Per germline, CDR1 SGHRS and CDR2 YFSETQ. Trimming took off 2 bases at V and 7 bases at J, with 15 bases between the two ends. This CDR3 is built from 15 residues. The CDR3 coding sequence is TGCGCCAGCAGCTTTCTAGGGGGGGAGCGTGAAAAACTGTTTTTT. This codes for CASSFLGGEREKLFF.

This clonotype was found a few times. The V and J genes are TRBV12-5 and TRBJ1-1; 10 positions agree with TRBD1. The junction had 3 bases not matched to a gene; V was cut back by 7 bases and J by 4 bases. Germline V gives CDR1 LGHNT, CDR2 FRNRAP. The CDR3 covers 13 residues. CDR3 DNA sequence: TGTGCTAGTGCTAGGACAGGGGGCACTGAAGCTTTCTTT. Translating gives CASARTGGTEAFF. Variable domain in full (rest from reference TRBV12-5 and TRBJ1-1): DARVTQTPRHKVTEMGQEVTMRCQPILGHNTVFWYRQTMMQGLELLAYFRNRAPLDDSGMPKDRFSAEMPDATLATLKIQPSEPRDSAVYFCASARTGGTEAFFGQGTRLTVV.

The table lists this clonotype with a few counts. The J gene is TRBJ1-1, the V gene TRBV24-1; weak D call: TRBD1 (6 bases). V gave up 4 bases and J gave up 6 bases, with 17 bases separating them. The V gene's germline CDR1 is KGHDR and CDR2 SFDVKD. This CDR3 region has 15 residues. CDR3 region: CATSDKDSPGAEAFF. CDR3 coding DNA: TGTGCCACCAGTGACAAGGACAGCCCCGGGGCTGAAGCTTTCTTT.

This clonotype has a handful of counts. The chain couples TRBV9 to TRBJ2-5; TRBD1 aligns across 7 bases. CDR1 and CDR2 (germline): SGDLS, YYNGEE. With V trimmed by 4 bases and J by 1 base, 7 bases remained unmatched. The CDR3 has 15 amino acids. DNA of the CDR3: TGTGCCAGCAGCTCGCGACAGGGTACCCAAGAGACCCAGTACTTC. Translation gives CASSSRQGTQETQYF.

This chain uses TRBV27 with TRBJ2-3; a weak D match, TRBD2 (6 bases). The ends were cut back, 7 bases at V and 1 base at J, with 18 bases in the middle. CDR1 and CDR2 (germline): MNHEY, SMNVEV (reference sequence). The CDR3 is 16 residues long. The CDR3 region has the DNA TGTGCCAGCATGAGGGCGGGACCGGGGGGCACAGATACGCAGTATTTT. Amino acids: CASMRAGPGGTDTQYF.

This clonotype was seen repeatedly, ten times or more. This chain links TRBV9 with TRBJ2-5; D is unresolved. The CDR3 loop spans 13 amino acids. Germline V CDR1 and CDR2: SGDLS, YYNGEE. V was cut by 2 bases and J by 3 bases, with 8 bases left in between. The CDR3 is CASSVTAKETQYF. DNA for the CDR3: TGTGCCAGCAGCGTCACCGCGAAAGAGACCCAGTACTTC.

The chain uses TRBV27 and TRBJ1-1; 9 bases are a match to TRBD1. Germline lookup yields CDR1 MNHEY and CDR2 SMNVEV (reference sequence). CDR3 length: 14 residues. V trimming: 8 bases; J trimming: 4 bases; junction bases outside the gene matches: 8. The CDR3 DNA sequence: TGTGCCAGCTCATCACAGGGGGCGGGCACTGAAGCTTTCTTT. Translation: CASSSQGAGTEAFF.

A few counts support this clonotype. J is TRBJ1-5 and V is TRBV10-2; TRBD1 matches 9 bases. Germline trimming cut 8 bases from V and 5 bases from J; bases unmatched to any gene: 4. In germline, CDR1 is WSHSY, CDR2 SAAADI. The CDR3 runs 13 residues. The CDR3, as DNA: TGCGCCAGCGGGCGACAGGGGGATCAGCCCCAGCATTTT. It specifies CASGRQGDQPQHF.

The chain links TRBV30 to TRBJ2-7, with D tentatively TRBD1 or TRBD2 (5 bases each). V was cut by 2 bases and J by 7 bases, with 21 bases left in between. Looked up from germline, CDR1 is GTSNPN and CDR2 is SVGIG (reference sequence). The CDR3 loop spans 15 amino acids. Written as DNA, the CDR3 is TGTGCCTGGAGTATCGGGGCAGGGCCTACGATGGAGCAGTACTTC. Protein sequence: CAWSIGAGPTMEQYF.

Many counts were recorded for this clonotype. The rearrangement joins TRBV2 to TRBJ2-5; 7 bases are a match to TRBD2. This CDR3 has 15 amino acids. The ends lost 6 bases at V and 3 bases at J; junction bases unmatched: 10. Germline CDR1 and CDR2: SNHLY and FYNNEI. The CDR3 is CASRWGTTSKETQYF. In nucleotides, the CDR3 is TGTGCCAGCAGATGGGGGACTACTTCTAAAGAGACCCAGTACTTC.

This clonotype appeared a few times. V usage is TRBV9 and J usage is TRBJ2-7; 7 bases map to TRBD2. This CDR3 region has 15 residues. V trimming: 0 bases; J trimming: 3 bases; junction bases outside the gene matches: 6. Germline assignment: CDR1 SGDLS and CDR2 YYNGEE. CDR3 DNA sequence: TGTGCCAGCAGCGTAGATGGCGGGAGAAGCTACGAGCAGTACTTC. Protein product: CASSVDGGRSYEQYF.

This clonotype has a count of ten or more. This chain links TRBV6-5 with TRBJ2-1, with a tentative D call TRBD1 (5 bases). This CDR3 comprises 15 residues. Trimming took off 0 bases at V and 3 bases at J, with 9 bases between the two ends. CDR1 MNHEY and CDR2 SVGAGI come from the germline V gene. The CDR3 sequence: CASSYSGASYNEQFF. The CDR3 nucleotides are TGTGCCAGCAGTTACTCAGGGGCAAGCTACAATGAGCAGTTCTTC.

This CDR3 is CASSLERARAPGISPLHF. The CDR3 region has the DNA TGTGCCAGCAGCTTAGAGAGGGCAAGGGCCCCCGGCATATCACCCCTCCACTTT. This chain links TRBV11-2 with TRBJ1-6; D ambiguous. Trimming removed 0 bases from V and 10 bases from J, with 22 bases in between. Germline V gene data show CDR1 as SGHAT and CDR2 as FQNNGV. The CDR3 is 18 residues long. The complete variable domain, with remaining parts taken from reference TRBV11-2 and TRBJ1-6, reads EAGVAQSPRYKIIEKRQSVAFWCNPISGHATLYWYQQILGQGPKLLIQFQNNGVVDDSQLPKDRFSAERLKGVDSTLKIQPAKLEDSAVYLCASSLERARAPGISPLHFGNGTRLTVT.

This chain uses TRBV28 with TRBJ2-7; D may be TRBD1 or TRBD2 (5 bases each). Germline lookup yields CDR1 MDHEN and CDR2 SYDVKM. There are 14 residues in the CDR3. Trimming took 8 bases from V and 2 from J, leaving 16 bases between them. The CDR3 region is CASDPGQQPYEQYF. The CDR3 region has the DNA TGTGCCAGCGACCCGGGGCAGCAACCCTACGAGCAGTACTTC. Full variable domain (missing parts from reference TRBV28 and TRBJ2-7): DVKVTQSSRYLVKRTGEKVFLECVQDMDHENMFWYRQDPGLGLRLIYFSYDVKMKEKGDIPEGYSVSREKKERFSLILESASTNQTSMYLCASDPGQQPYEQYFGPGTRLTVT.

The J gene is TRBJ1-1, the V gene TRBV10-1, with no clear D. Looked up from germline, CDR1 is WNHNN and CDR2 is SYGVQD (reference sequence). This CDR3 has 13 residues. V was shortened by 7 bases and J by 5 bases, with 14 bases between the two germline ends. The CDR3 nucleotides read TGCGCCAGCAAGAAGGGTACGGGGACTGAAGCTTTCTTT. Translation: CASKKGTGTEAFF.

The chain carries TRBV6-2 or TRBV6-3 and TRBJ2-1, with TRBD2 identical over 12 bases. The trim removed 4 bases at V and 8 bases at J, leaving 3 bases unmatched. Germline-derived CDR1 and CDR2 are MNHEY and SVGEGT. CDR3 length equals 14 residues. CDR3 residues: CASSSTSGSDEQFF. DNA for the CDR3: TGTGCCAGCAGTTCGACTAGCGGGAGTGATGAGCAGTTCTTC.

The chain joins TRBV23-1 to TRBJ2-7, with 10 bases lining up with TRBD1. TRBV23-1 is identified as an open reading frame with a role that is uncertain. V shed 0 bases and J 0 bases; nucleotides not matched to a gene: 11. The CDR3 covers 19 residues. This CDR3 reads CASSQSDRGGLSTSYEQYF. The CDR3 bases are TGCGCCAGCAGTCAATCGGACAGGGGGGGACTCAGTACCTCCTACGAGCAGTACTTC.

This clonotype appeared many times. The CDR3 bases are TGCAGTGTCGTAGGGACAGGGGGAGAAAAACTGTTTTTT. Its protein product is CSVVGTGGEKLFF. The chain uses TRBV20-1 and TRBJ1-4, with TRBD1 matching over 11 bases. CDR1 is DFQATT and CDR2 is SNEGSKA in the germline V gene (reference sequence). The length of the CDR3 is 13 residues. V lost 7 bases, J lost 8 bases, and 6 bases stayed unmatched.

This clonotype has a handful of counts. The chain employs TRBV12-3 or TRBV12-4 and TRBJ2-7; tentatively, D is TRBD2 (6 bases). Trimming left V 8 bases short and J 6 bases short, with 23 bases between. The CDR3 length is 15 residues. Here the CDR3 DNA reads TGTGCCAGCTCGGGGAGGCGCGGATTAGGGTCCGAGCAGTACTTC. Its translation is CASSGRRGLGSEQYF.

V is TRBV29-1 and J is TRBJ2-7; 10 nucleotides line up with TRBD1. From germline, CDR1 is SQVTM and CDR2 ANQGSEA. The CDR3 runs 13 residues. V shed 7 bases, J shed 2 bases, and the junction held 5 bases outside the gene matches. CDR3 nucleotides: TGCAGCGCCGGGACAGGGGCGCCCTACGAGCAGTACTTC. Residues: CSAGTGAPYEQYF.

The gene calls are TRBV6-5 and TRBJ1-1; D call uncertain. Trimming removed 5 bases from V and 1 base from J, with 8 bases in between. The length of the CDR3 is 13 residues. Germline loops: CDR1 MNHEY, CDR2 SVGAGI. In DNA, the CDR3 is TGTGCCAGCAGTAAGATCGCGAACACTGAAGCTTTCTTT. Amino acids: CASSKIANTEAFF.

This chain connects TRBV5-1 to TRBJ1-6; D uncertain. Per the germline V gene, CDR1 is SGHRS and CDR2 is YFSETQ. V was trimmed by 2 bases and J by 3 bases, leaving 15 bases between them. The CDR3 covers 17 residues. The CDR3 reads CASSLEIGQRYNSPLHF. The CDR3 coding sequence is TGCGCCAGCAGCTTAGAGATCGGGCAGCGCTATAATTCACCCCTCCACTTT.

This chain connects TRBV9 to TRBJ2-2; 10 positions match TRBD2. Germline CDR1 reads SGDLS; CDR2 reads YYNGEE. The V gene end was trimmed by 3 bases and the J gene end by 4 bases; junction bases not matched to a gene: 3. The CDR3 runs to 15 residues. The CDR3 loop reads CASSARTSGTGELFF. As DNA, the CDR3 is TGTGCCAGCAGCGCCCGGACTAGCGGCACCGGGGAGCTGTTTTTT.

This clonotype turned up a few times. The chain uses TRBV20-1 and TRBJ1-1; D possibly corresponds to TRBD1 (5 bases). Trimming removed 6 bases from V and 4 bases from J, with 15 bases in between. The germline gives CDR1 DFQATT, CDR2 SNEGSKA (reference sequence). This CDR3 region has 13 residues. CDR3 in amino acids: CSAYRPGGTEAFF. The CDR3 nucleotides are TGCAGTGCGTACCGTCCGGGGGGCACTGAAGCTTTCTTT.